A single T cell receptor (beta chain) is shown here with its context. This record comes from a study of T cell changes during pregnancy in multiple sclerosis. The data were produced by immunoSEQ multiplex PCR, yet TCRdb's version contains in-frame clones alone and is incomplete. The table includes 50,000 to 60,000 clones, 91% detected once. Trimming cost V 0 bases and J 0 bases, with 7 bases left between them. This CDR3 is built from 14 residues. Germline V CDR1 and CDR2: SGDLS, YYNGEE. V gene TRBV9 combines with J gene TRBJ2-7; no reliable D call. This sequence was found in a female donor with multiple sclerosis, enrolled in a pregnancy study. This specimen was CD4+ T cells from peripheral blood mononuclear cells, taken in the first trimester of pregnancy. CDR3 nucleotides: TGTGCCAGCAGCGTAGGTCCCAGCTCCTACGAGCAGTACTTC. This codes for CASSVGPSSYEQYF. Filled out from reference TRBV9 and TRBJ2-7, the complete variable domain reads DSGVTQTPKHLITATGQRVTLRCSPRSGDLSVYWYQQSLDQGLQFLIQYYNGEERAKGNILERFSAQQFPDLHSELNLSSLELGDSALYFCASSVGPSSYEQYFGPGTRLTVT.